The 22 T cell receptor beta chains given below trace back to one sample, sequenced in a study of cytomegalovirus exposure and HLA in healthy donors. Both 60 Vbeta primers and 13 Jbeta primers went into the PCR. Method: immunoSEQ multiplex PCR; TCRdb's copy keeps in-frame clones and lacks some. Found here are 85,000 to 130,000 clones, over 70% of them singletons; the top ten hold less than 3.5%. Sequenced: PBMCs. These TCRs come from a female donor in good health and CMV-seronegative.

This clone was found a few times. The chain is built from TRBV29-1 and TRBJ2-5, with D unresolved. The length of the CDR3 is 12 residues. V shed 4 bases and J shed 1 base, with 7 bases lying between them. Germline V gene sequence: CDR1 SQVTM, CDR2 ANQGSEA. CDR3 DNA: TGCAGCGTTGGGGCGAGCCAAGAGACCCAGTACTTC. Protein product: CSVGASQETQYF. Full variable domain (remainder filled in from reference TRBV29-1 and TRBJ2-5): SAVISQKPSRDICQRGTSLTIQCQVDSQVTMMFWYRQQPGQSLTLIATANQGSEATYESGFVIDKFPISRPNLTFSTLTVSNMSPEDSSIYLCSVGASQETQYFGPGTRLLVL.

J is TRBJ1-4 and V is TRBV27; possibly TRBD1 for D (6 bases). Germline loops: CDR1 MNHEY, CDR2 SMNVEV (reference sequence). Deletions cut 5 bases from V and 7 bases from J, with 14 bases between. The CDR3 runs 14 residues. The CDR3 DNA reads TGTGCCAGCAGTCCACAGGGTACTGGTGAAAAACTGTTTTTT. Amino acids: CASSPQGTGEKLFF.

V and J are TRBV6-5 and TRBJ1-5, with unresolved D. From germline, CDR1 is MNHEY and CDR2 SVGAGI. V lost 5 bases to trimming and J lost 0 bases, with 8 bases between them. The CDR3 extends over 14 amino acids. The CDR3 region is CASSGEFSNQPQHF. Written as DNA, the CDR3 is TGTGCCAGCAGTGGAGAGTTTAGCAATCAGCCCCAGCATTTT.

The chain combines TRBV5-5 with TRBJ1-1; a possible D gene is TRBD1 (5 bases). Trimming cost V 1 base and J 4 bases, with 17 bases left between them. The CDR3 has 16 amino acids. CDR1 and CDR2 (germline): SGHKS, YYEKEE (reference sequence). The CDR3 loop is CASSLLSGGWGTEAFF. In DNA, the CDR3 is TGTGCCAGCAGCTTGTTGTCCGGGGGATGGGGCACTGAAGCTTTCTTT.

This sequence joins TRBV11-2 and TRBJ2-5; TRBD1 matches at 10 bases. J gave up 5 bases and V 7 bases, and 10 bases lay outside the gene matches. This CDR3 is built from 15 residues. Germline-derived CDR1 and CDR2 are SGHAT and FQNNGV. This chain's CDR3 is CASTFGDRGSETQYF. The CDR3 DNA follows: TGTGCCAGCACCTTTGGGGACAGGGGATCGGAGACCCAGTACTTC. Looking up the rest from reference TRBV11-2 and TRBJ2-5 gives the full variable domain: EAGVAQSPRYKIIEKRQSVAFWCNPISGHATLYWYQQILGQGPKLLIQFQNNGVVDDSQLPKDRFSAERLKGVDSTLKIQPAKLEDSAVYLCASTFGDRGSETQYFGPGTRLLVL.

The chain carries TRBV2 and TRBJ2-1, with 13 bases matching TRBD2. Looked up from germline, CDR1 is SNHLY and CDR2 is FYNNEI. CDR3 length: 18 amino acids. V gave up 5 bases and J gave up 2 bases; unmatched junction bases: 9. CDR3 DNA sequence: TGTGCCAGCAGTTTCGGACTAGCGGGAGTAGGGGCCTACAATGAGCAGTTCTTC. Amino acids: CASSFGLAGVGAYNEQFF.

This clone has just a few counts. The V gene is TRBV29-1, the J gene TRBJ2-7; 9 bases match TRBD1. Germline CDR1 SQVTM, CDR2 ANQGSEA. The CDR3 runs to 15 residues. The V gene end was trimmed by 5 bases and the J gene end by 0 bases; junction bases not matched to a gene: 8. CDR3 in DNA: TGCAGCGTTTTCGGGACAGGGAAGAGCTCCTACGAGCAGTACTTC. Encoded protein: CSVFGTGKSSYEQYF.

This clone was recorded a few times. This chain uses TRBV30 with TRBJ2-3; the match to TRBD2 covers 8 bases. This CDR3 has 14 residues. Germline-derived CDR1 and CDR2 are GTSNPN and SVGIG (reference sequence). Germline trimming cut 4 bases from V and 6 bases from J; bases unmatched to any gene: 9. CDR3 amino acids: CAWKAQREWDTQYF. CDR3 in DNA: TGTGCCTGGAAGGCCCAGCGGGAGTGGGATACGCAGTATTTT. The whole variable domain, remainder taken from reference TRBV30 and TRBJ2-3, is SQTIHQWPATLVQPVGSPLSLECTVEGTSNPNLYWYRQAAGRGLQLLFYSVGIGQISSEVPQNLSASRPQDRQFILSSKKLLLSDSGFYLCAWKAQREWDTQYFGPGTRLTVL.

The chain links TRBV7-9 to TRBJ2-2; 10 positions match TRBD2. Per the germline V gene, CDR1 is SEHNR and CDR2 is FQNEAQ (reference sequence). The CDR3 is 18 residues long. J gave up 1 base and V 5 bases, and 10 bases lay outside the gene matches. CDR3 coding DNA: TGTGCCAGCAGCCCGGACAATCTAGCGGGAGTGAACACCGGGGAGCTGTTTTTT. Translated, it gives CASSPDNLAGVNTGELFF. Supplemented by reference TRBV7-9 and TRBJ2-2, the full variable domain reads DTGVSQNPRHKITKRGQNVTFRCDPISEHNRLYWYRQTLGQGPEFLTYFQNEAQLEKSRLLSDRFSAERPKGSFSTLEIQRTEQGDSAMYLCASSPDNLAGVNTGELFFGEGSRLTVL.

The CDR3 is CASSPLGTISEQYF. The CDR3 DNA is TGTGCCAGCAGCCCTCTCGGGACAATATCCGAGCAGTACTTC. The V gene is TRBV7-9, the J gene TRBJ2-7, with D tentatively TRBD1 (6 bases). Germline V gene data show CDR1 as SEHNR and CDR2 as FQNEAQ (reference sequence). The germline V and J ends were trimmed by 5 bases and 6 bases, with 17 bases remaining between them. The CDR3 spans 14 residues.

This clone has more than one count but fewer than ten. The chain combines TRBV6-5 with TRBJ1-3, with TRBD1 matching over 8 bases. The CDR3 covers 15 residues. Germline CDR1 MNHEY, CDR2 SVGAGI. J was trimmed by 4 bases and V by 6 bases; bases with no gene match: 8. The CDR3 protein is CASSYDRGGGNTIYF. The CDR3 DNA is TGTGCCAGCAGCTATGACAGGGGAGGCGGAAACACCATATATTTT.

V and J are TRBV14 and TRBJ2-2; 10 bases map to TRBD2. Per germline, CDR1 SGHDN and CDR2 FVKESK. The CDR3 is made up of 12 amino acids. The CDR3 spells CVSGRSAGELFF. CDR3 coding DNA: TGTGTTAGCGGGAGGAGTGCCGGGGAGCTGTTTTTT. Full variable domain (remainder filled in from reference TRBV14 and TRBJ2-2): EAGVTQFPSHSVIEKGQTVTLRCDPISGHDNLYWYRRVMGKEIKFLLHFVKESKQDESGMPNNRFLAERTGGTYSTLKVQPAELEDSGVYFCVSGRSAGELFFGEGSRLTVL.

CDR3 loop: CAWKSGQGQERELFF. The CDR3 nucleotides read TGTGCCTGGAAATCGGGACAGGGCCAAGAACGGGAGCTGTTTTTT. This chain joins TRBV30 and TRBJ2-2; 9 bases map to TRBD1. This CDR3 is built from 15 residues. With V trimmed by 4 bases and J by 9 bases, 12 bases remained unmatched. Germline V CDR1 and CDR2: GTSNPN, SVGIG (reference sequence).

This clone was recorded once. The chain carries TRBV4-3 and TRBJ2-1, with a possible D match to TRBD2 (6 bases). V gave up 2 bases and J gave up 6 bases, with 14 bases separating them. The CDR3 runs 15 residues. Germline CDR1 and CDR2: LGHNA and YSLEER. CDR3 protein: CASSQFPGAGNEQFF. The CDR3, as DNA: TGCGCCAGCAGCCAATTTCCGGGAGCGGGCAATGAGCAGTTCTTC.

CDR3 sequence reads: CASSFLAGAFVGEQFF. The CDR3 nucleotides read TGTGCCAGTAGTTTCCTAGCGGGAGCTTTTGTTGGTGAGCAGTTCTTC. The rearrangement joins TRBV19 to TRBJ2-1; 10 bases match TRBD2. Trimming cost V 5 bases and J 9 bases; bases outside gene matches: 13. CDR1 is LNHDA and CDR2 is SQIVND in the germline V gene (reference sequence). The CDR3 spans 16 residues.

The chain employs TRBV7-3 and TRBJ2-1, with 8 bases matching TRBD1. Trimming removed 2 bases from V and 7 bases from J; junction bases left unmatched: 4. The germline CDR1 and CDR2 sequences are SGHTA and FQGTGA. This CDR3 spans 14 amino acids. The CDR3, as DNA: TGTGCCAGCAGCTTATCCCGGACAGGGAATGAGCAGTTCTTC. Amino acid sequence: CASSLSRTGNEQFF.

The chain couples TRBV6-1 to TRBJ2-3; tentatively, D is TRBD1 (6 bases). Germline CDR1 reads MNHNS; CDR2 reads SASEGT. There are 12 residues in the CDR3. The V and J ends lost 8 bases and 6 bases respectively, with 12 bases between them. CDR3: CASGTGIDTQYF. CDR3 bases: TGTGCCAGCGGTACAGGGATCGATACGCAGTATTTT.

The rearrangement uses TRBV5-4 and TRBJ2-7; weak D call: TRBD1 (5 bases). The V end was cut by 3 bases, the J end by 3 bases, with 13 bases between. In germline, CDR1 is SGHNT, CDR2 YYREEE (reference sequence). The CDR3 loop spans 14 amino acids. The CDR3 reads CASSWGLRSYEQYF. The CDR3 DNA reads as TGTGCCAGCAGCTGGGGCCTTCGAAGCTACGAGCAGTACTTC.

The rearrangement uses TRBV6-5 and TRBJ1-1; tentative D call: TRBD1 (6 bases). The CDR3 spans 13 residues. Per the germline V gene, CDR1 is MNHEY and CDR2 is SVGAGI. Trimming removed 6 bases at V and 5 bases at J, with 13 bases between. CDR3 nucleotide sequence: TGTGCCAGCAGAGTAACAGGGCGAACTGAAGCTTTCTTT. This codes for CASRVTGRTEAFF.

The V call is TRBV5-1, the J call TRBJ2-1; 8 bases line up with TRBD2. There are 15 residues in the CDR3. Germline CDR1 SGHRS, CDR2 YFSETQ. The V segment lost 0 bases and the J segment 9 bases; nucleotides outside the gene matches: 8. CDR3 DNA sequence: TGCGCCAGCAGCTTGGAAGTAGGGCTAGCGGGTGAGCAGTTCTTC. This codes for CASSLEVGLAGEQFF.

In this sample, this clone turned up a few times. The rearrangement links TRBV19 to TRBJ2-3; 7 positions match TRBD1. Germline V gene data show CDR1 as LNHDA and CDR2 as SQIVND (reference sequence). V trimming: 6 bases; J trimming: 2 bases; junction bases outside the gene matches: 5. CDR3 length: 14 amino acids. This CDR3 reads CASRRQGATDTQYF. CDR3 DNA sequence: TGTGCCAGTAGGAGACAGGGCGCCACAGATACGCAGTATTTT.

The chain links TRBV4-2 to TRBJ2-3; D possibly corresponds to TRBD2 (5 bases). The CDR3 length is 14 residues. V lost 2 bases to trimming and J lost 10 bases, with 16 bases between them. The germline CDR1 and CDR2 sequences are LGHNA and YNFKEQ. CDR3 in amino acids: CASSQTASDGAQYF. CDR3 DNA sequence: TGTGCCAGCAGCCAAACGGCCTCTGACGGGGCGCAGTATTTT.